A single sample is the source of the 3 T cell receptor beta chains below, sequenced in a study of cytomegalovirus exposure and HLA in healthy donors. PCR amplification relied on 60 Vbeta primers (plus 13 Jbeta primers). TCRdb's copy holds only in-frame clones and misses some; the assay was immunoSEQ multiplex PCR. The sample contains 100,000 or so clones, roughly 73% of which appear only once. Source material: PBMCs. The receptors derive from a man between 35 and 55 years old in good health and CMV-seronegative.

The chain recombines TRBV19 with TRBJ2-5, with D perhaps matching TRBD2 (6 bases). The CDR3 is made up of 14 amino acids. Looked up from germline, CDR1 is LNHDA and CDR2 is SQIVND (reference sequence). V was cut by 4 bases and J by 6 bases, with 15 bases left in between. The CDR3 DNA sequence: TGTGCCAGTAGTACCTCCGGGACTGGAAAGACCCAGTACTTC. Its protein product is CASSTSGTGKTQYF.

This rearrangement joins TRBV6-5 to TRBJ1-4; TRBD1 might be the D (5 bases). CDR1 and CDR2 from the germline V gene are MNHEY and SVGAGI. Trimming shortened V by 5 bases and J by 3 bases, and 7 bases separated the two germline ends. The CDR3 sequence is 13 residues long. The CDR3 DNA follows: TGTGCCAGCAGTAGGGGTGCTAATGAAAAACTGTTTTTT. This codes for CASSRGANEKLFF.

The J gene is TRBJ2-5, the V gene TRBV7-2, with D maybe TRBD2 (6 bases). Germline lookup yields CDR1 SGHTA and CDR2 FQGNSA. Trimming took off 5 bases at V and 1 base at J, with 11 bases between the two ends. This CDR3 spans 14 amino acids. The CDR3 nucleotides read TGTGCCAGCAGCCTGACTAGGTTCCAAGAGACCCAGTACTTC. Translated: CASSLTRFQETQYF.